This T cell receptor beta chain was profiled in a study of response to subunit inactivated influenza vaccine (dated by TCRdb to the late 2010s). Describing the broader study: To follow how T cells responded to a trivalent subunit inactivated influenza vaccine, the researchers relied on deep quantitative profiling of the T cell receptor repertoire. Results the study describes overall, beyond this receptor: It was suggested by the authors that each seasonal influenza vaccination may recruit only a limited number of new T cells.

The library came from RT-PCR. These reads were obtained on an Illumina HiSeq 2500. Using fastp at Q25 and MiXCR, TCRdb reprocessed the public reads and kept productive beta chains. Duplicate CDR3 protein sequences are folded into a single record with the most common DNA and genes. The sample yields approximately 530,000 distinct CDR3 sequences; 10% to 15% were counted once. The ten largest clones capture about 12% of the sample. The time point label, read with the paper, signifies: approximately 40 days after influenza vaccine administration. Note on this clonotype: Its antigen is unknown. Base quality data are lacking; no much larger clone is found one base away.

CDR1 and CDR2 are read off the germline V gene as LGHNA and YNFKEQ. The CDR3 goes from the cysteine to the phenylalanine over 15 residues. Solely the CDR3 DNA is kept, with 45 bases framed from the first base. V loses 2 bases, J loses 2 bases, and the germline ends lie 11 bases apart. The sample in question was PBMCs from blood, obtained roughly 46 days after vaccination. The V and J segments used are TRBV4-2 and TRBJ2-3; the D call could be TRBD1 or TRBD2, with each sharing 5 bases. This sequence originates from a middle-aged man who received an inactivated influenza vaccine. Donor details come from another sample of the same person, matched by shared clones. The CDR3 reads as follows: CASSQKGTTTDTQYF. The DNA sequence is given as TGTGCCAGCAGCCAAAAAGGGACGACCACAGATACGCAGTATTTT.